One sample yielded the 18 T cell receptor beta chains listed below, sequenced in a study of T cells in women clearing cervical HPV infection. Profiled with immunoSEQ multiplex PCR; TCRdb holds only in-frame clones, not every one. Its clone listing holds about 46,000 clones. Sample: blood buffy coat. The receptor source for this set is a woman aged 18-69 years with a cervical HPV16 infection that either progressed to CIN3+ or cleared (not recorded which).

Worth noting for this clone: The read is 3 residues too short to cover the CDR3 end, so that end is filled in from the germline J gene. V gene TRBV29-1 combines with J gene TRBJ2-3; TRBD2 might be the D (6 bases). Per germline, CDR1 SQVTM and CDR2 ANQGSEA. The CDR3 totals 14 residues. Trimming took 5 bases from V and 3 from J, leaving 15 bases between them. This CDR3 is CSVLAPGGTDTQYF. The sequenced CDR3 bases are TGCAGCGTTTTGGCCCCCGGAGGGACAGATACG.

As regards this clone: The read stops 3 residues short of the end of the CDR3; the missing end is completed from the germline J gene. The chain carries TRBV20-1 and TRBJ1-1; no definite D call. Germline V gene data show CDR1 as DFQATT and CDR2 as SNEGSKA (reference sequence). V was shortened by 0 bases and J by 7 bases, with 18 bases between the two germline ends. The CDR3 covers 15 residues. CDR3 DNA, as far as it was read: TGCAGTGCTAGAGAGATTCTGACCAGGTATGGTGAA. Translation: CSAREILTRYGE. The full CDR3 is CSAREILTRYGEAFF.

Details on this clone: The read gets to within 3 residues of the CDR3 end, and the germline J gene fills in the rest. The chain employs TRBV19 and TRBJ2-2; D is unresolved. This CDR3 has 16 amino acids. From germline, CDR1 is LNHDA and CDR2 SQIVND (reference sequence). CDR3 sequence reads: CASSMSPGMANSPLFF. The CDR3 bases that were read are TGTGCCAGTAGTATGTCCCCAGGAATGGCGAATTCACCG.

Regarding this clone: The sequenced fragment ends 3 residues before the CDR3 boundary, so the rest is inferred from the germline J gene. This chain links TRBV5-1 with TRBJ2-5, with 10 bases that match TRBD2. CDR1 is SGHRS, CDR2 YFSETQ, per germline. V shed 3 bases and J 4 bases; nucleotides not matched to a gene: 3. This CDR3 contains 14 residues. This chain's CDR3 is CASSSTSGIETQYF. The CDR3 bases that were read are TGCGCCAGCAGCTCTACTAGCGGGATAGAGACC.

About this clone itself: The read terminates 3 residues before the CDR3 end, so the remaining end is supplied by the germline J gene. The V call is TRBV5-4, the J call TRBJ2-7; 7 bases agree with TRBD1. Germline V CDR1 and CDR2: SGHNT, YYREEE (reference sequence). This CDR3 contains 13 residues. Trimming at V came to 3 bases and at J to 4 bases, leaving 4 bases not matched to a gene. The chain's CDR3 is CASSYRGEYEQYF. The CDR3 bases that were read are TGTGCCAGCAGCTACAGGGGCGAGTACGAG.

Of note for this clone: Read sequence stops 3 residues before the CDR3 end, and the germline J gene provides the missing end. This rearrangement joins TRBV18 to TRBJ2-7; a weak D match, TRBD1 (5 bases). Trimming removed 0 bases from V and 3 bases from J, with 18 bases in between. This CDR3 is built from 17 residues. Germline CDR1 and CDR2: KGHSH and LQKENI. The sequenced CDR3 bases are TGTGCCAGCTCACCACCGGGGTTTAGGCAGGGCATCTACGAG. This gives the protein CASSPPGFRQGIYE. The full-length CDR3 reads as CASSPPGFRQGIYEQYF.

The CDR3 here is CASSEAWTGDQPQHF. CDR3 bases read: TGTGCCAGCAGTGAAGCGTGGACAGGGGATCAGCCC. J is TRBJ1-5 and V is TRBV6-1; 9 nucleotides align to TRBD1. Coverage ceases 3 residues before the CDR3 finishes, and the germline J gene fills in the end. Germline V gene data show CDR1 as MNHNS and CDR2 as SASEGT. The CDR3 spans 15 residues. The trim removed 0 bases at V and 5 bases at J, leaving 2 bases unmatched.

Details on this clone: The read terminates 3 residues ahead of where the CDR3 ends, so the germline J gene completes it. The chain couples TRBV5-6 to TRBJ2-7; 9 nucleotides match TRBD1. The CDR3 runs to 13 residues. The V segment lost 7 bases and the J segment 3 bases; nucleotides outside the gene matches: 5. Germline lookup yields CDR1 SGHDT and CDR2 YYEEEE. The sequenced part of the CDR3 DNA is TGTGCCAGCTCCGGGACAGGGCTCTACGAG. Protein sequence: CASSGTGLYE. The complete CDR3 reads CASSGTGLYEQYF.

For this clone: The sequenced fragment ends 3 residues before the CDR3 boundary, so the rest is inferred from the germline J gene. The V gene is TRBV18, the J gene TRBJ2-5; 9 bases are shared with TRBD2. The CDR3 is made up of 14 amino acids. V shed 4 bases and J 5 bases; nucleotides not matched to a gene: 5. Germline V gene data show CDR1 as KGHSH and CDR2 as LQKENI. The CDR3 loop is CASSLAGASETQYF. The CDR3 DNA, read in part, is TGTGCCAGCTCACTAGCGGGGGCTTCGGAGACC.

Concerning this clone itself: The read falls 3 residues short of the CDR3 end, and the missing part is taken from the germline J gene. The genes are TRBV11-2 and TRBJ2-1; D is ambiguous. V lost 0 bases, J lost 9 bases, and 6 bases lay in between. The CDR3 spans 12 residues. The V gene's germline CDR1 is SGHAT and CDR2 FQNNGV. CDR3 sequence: CASSLDLFEQFF. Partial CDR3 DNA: TGTGCCAGCAGCTTAGATTTATTTGAG.

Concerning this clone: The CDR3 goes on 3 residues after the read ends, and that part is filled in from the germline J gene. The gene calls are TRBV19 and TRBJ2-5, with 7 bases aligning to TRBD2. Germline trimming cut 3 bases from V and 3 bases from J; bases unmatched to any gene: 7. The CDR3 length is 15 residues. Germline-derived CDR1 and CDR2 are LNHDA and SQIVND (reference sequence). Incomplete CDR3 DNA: TGTGCCAGTAGTATCCTCGGCGCGGGAGAAGAGACC. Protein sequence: CASSILGAGEET. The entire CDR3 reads CASSILGAGEETQYF.

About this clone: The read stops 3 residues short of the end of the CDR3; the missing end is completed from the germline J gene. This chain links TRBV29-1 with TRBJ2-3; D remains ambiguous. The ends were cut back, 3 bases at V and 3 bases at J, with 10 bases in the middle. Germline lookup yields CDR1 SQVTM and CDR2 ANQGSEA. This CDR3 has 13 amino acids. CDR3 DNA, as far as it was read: TGCAGCGTTGAGGGCAGGTTAACAGATACG. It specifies CSVEGRLTDT. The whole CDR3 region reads CSVEGRLTDTQYF.

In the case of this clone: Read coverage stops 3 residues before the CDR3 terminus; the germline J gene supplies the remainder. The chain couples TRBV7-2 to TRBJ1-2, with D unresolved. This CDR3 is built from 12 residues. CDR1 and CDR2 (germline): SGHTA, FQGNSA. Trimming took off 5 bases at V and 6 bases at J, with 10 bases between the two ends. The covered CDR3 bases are TGTGCCAGCAGCCTCGAGGGCCATGGC. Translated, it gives CASSLEGHG. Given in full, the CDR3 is CASSLEGHGYTF. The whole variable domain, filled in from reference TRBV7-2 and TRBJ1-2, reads GAGVSQSPSNKVTEKGKDVELRCDPISGHTALYWYRQSLGQGLEFLIYFQGNSAPDKSGLPSDRFSAERTGGSVSTLTIQRTQQEDSAVYLCASSLEGHGYTFGSGTRLTVV.

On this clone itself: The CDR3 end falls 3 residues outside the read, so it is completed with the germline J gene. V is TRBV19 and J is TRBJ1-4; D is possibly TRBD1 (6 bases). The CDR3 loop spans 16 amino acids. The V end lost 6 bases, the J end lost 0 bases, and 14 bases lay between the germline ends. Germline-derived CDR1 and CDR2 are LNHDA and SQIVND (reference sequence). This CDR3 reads CASRGAAAATNEKLFF. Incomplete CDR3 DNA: TGTGCCAGTAGGGGGGCAGCCGCCGCAACTAATGAAAAA.

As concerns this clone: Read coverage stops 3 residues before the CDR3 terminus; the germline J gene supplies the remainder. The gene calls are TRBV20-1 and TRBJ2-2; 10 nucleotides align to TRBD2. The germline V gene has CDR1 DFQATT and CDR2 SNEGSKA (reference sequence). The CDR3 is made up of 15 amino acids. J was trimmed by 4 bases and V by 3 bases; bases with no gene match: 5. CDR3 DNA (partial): TGCAGTGCTAGCGCCGGGACTAGCGCCACCGGGGAG. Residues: CSASAGTSATGE. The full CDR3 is CSASAGTSATGELFF.

CDR3 sequence reads: CSVHRGEMSDTQYF. The CDR3 bases that were read are TGCAGCGTCCACAGGGGTGAAATGTCAGATACG. J is TRBJ2-3 and V is TRBV29-1, with TRBD1 matching over 7 bases. The CDR3 end lies 3 residues beyond the end of the read and is filled in from the germline J gene. The CDR3 totals 14 residues. Germline assignment: CDR1 SQVTM and CDR2 ANQGSEA. Trimming at V came to 6 bases and at J to 4 bases, leaving 10 bases not matched to a gene.

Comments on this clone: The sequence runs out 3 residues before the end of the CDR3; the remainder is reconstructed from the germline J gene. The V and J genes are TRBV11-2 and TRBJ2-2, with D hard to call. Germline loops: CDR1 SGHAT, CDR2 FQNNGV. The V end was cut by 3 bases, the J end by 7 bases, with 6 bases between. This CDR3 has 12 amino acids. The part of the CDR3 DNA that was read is TGTGCCAGCAGCTTGCCGGTCGGGGAG. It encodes CASSLPVGE. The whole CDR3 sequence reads CASSLPVGELFF.

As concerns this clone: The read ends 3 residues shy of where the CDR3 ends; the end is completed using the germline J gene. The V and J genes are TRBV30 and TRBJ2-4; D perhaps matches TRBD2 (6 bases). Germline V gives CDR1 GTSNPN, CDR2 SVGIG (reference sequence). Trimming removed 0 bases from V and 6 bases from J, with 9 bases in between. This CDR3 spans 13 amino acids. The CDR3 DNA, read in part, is TGTGCCTGGAGTGTGTGGGACTTAAACATT. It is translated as CAWSVWDLNI. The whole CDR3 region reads CAWSVWDLNIQYF.